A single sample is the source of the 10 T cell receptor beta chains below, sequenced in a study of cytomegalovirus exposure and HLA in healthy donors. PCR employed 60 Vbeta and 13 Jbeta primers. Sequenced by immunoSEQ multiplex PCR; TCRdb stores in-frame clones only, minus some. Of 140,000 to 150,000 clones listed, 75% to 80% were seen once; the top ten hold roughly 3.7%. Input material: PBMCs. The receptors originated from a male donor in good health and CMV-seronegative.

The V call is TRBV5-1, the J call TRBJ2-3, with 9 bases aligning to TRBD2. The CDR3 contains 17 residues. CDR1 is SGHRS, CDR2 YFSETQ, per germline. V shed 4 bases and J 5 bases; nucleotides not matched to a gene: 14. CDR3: CASSELNSGRGIDTQYF. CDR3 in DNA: TGCGCCAGCAGCGAACTTAATAGCGGGAGAGGGATAGATACGCAGTATTTT.

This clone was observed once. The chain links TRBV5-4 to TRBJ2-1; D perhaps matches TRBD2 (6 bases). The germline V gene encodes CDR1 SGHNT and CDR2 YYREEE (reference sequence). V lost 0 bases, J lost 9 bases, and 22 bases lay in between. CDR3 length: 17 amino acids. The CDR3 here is CASSLGGWGTGVVEQFF. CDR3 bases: TGTGCCAGCAGCTTGGGGGGGTGGGGGACGGGGGTCGTTGAGCAGTTCTTC.

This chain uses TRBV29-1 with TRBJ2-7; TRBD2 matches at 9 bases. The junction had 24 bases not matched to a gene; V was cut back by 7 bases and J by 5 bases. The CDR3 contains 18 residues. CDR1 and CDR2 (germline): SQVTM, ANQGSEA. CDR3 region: CSALSRGVAGVLSDEQYF. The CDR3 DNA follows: TGCAGCGCTCTATCCCGCGGGGTAGCGGGAGTTCTTTCTGACGAGCAGTACTTC.

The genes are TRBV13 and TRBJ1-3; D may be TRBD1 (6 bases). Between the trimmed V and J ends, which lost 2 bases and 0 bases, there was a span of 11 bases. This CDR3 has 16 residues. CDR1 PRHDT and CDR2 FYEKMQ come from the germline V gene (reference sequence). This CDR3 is CASSLFYRVSGNTIYF. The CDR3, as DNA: TGTGCCAGCAGCTTATTTTACAGGGTCTCTGGAAACACCATATATTTT.

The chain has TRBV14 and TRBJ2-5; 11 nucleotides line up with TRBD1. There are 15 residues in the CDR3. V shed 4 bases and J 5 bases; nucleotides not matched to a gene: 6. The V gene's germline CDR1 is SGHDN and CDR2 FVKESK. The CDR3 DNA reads TGTGCCAGCAGCCTAAGGACAGGGGGCATCGAGACCCAGTACTTC. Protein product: CASSLRTGGIETQYF.

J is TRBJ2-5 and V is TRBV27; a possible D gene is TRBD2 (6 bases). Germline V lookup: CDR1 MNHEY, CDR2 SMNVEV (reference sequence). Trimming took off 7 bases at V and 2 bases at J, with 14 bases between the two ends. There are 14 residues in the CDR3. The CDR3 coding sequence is TGTGCCAGCACCCTGGGGGGTCTTCAAGAGACCCAGTACTTC. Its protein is CASTLGGLQETQYF.

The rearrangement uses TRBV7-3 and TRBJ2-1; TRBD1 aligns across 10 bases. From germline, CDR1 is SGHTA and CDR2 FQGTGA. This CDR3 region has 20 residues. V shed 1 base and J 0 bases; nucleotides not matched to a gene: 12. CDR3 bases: TGTGCCAGCAGCTTAATTGGGACAGGGGAATTACCGAGCTCCTACAATGAGCAGTTCTTC. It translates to CASSLIGTGELPSSYNEQFF.

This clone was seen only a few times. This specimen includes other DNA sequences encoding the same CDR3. In DNA, the CDR3 is TGCGCCAGCAGCCAAGACTACTATGGCTACACCTTC. It is translated as CASSQDYYGYTF. V is TRBV4-3 and J is TRBJ1-2; no firm D call. The CDR3 length is 12 residues. The V gene lost 0 bases and the J gene lost 3 bases, with 2 bases spanning the gap. CDR1 is LGHNA and CDR2 is YSLEER in the germline V gene.

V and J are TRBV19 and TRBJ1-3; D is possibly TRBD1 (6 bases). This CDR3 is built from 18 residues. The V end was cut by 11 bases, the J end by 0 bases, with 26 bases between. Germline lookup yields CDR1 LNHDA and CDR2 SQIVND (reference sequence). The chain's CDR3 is CAVSDDRKLVFSGNTIYF. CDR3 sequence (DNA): TGTGCCGTATCGGACGACAGGAAGCTTGTCTTCTCTGGAAACACCATATATTTT.

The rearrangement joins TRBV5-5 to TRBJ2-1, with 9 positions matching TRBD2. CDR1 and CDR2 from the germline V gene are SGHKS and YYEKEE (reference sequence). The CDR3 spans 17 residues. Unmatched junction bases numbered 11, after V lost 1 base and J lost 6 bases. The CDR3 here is CASSLRGRAGGVNEQFF. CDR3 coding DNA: TGTGCCAGCAGCTTGCGGGGGCGAGCGGGAGGCGTCAATGAGCAGTTCTTC.